The 24 T cell receptor beta chains reported below all come from one sample, sequenced in a study of blood T cell repertoires in COVID-19. Profiling relied on immunoSEQ multiplex PCR, and the TCRdb table lists in-frame clones only, not all of them. This sample has about 46,000 clones, with roughly 86% found just once. The sample was peripheral blood. The receptors were sampled from a man at least 80 years old with active COVID-19.

The gene calls are TRBV7-2 and TRBJ2-1; 9 bases align to TRBD1. CDR1 is SGHTA, CDR2 FQGNSA, per germline. J was trimmed by 2 bases and V by 6 bases; bases with no gene match: 5. This CDR3 spans 15 amino acids. CDR3 amino acids: CASSRGQGPYNEQFF. The CDR3, as DNA: TGTGCCAGCAGTCGCGGACAGGGGCCCTACAATGAGCAGTTCTTC.

The chain has TRBV28 and TRBJ2-3; TRBD1 matches at 11 bases. Trimming cost V 4 bases and J 5 bases; bases outside gene matches: 2. The CDR3 totals 14 residues. CDR1 and CDR2 from the germline V gene are MDHEN and SYDVKM. The CDR3 coding sequence is TGTGCCAGCAGTTGGGACAGGGGGGAAGATACGCAGTATTTT. It is translated as CASSWDRGEDTQYF.

This chain connects TRBV6-6 to TRBJ1-6; TRBD1 matches at 10 bases. Germline V gives CDR1 MNHNY, CDR2 SVGAGI (reference sequence). The CDR3 has 14 residues. The V and J ends lost 7 bases and 9 bases, in that order; junction bases with no gene match: 6. The CDR3 nucleotides read TGTGCCAGCACCGGAGGACAGGGGGGTTCACCCCTCCACTTT. Its protein is CASTGGQGGSPLHF.

The CDR3 loop reads CASSPPGTGPLGEQYF. The CDR3 coding sequence is TGTGCCAGCAGCCCACCCGGGACAGGACCCCTAGGCGAGCAGTACTTC. The rearrangement uses TRBV7-2 and TRBJ2-7, with 8 positions matching TRBD1. The germline CDR1 and CDR2 sequences are SGHTA and FQGNSA. The CDR3 totals 16 residues. The junction had 15 bases not matched to a gene; V was cut back by 5 bases and J by 6 bases.

This chain joins TRBV4-1 and TRBJ2-3; D might be TRBD1 (6 bases). With 1 base removed from V and 3 bases from J, the gap between germline ends came to 11 bases. The CDR3 length is 15 residues. Germline values: CDR1 MGHRA, CDR2 YSYEKL. The CDR3 DNA reads as TGCGCCAGCAGCCAAGTTACCAGGGGAACAGATACGCAGTATTTT. The encoded protein is CASSQVTRGTDTQYF.

The V and J genes are TRBV28 and TRBJ1-1; 10 bases are shared with TRBD1. V lost 10 bases and J lost 4; bases outside the gene matches: 15. CDR1 and CDR2 (germline): MDHEN, SYDVKM. This CDR3 contains 16 residues. CDR3 sequence (DNA): TGTGCCACCGGGACTTTACCGGGACAGGGGACCACTGAAGCTTTCTTT. Its protein is CATGTLPGQGTTEAFF.

The V and J genes are TRBV7-8 and TRBJ1-6; TRBD1 matches at 9 bases. Germline V gene sequence: CDR1 SGHVS, CDR2 FQNEAQ. V lost 3 bases to trimming and J lost 9 bases; unmatched junction nucleotides: 6. The CDR3 has 15 residues. The CDR3 loop is CASSFETGGPSPLHF. CDR3 DNA sequence: TGTGCCAGCAGCTTCGAGACAGGGGGACCTTCACCCCTCCACTTT.

By share, this clone ranks as medium-sized. The chain links TRBV27 to TRBJ1-3; D unclear. CDR3 length: 13 amino acids. CDR1 is MNHEY and CDR2 is SMNVEV in the germline V gene (reference sequence). The V end lost 5 bases, the J end lost 2 bases, and 7 bases lay between the germline ends. The CDR3: CASSVNTGNTIYF. CDR3 DNA sequence: TGTGCCAGCAGTGTAAATACTGGAAACACCATATATTTT.

The chain couples TRBV6-1 to TRBJ2-3; maybe TRBD2 (7 bases). The CDR3 is 17 amino acids. Germline V lookup: CDR1 MNHNS, CDR2 SASEGT. The ends were cut back, 4 bases at V and 0 bases at J, with 17 bases in the middle. The CDR3 loop reads CASSGPRGRGSTDTQYF. Written as DNA, the CDR3 is TGTGCCAGCAGTGGGCCTCGGGGGCGGGGGAGCACAGATACGCAGTATTTT.

The rearrangement uses TRBV20-1 and TRBJ2-1; TRBD2 aligns across 9 bases. Germline CDR1 is DFQATT and CDR2 is SNEGSKA (reference sequence). The trim removed 3 bases at V and 2 bases at J, leaving 8 bases unmatched. This CDR3 is built from 16 residues. CDR3 DNA sequence: TGCAGTGCTAGTCATAGCGGGAGTCGCACCTACAATGAGCAGTTCTTC. It yields the protein CSASHSGSRTYNEQFF.

This chain connects TRBV7-2 to TRBJ2-7, with 9 bases aligning to TRBD2. The CDR3 is 14 residues long. Germline lookup yields CDR1 SGHTA and CDR2 FQGNSA. V lost 4 bases to trimming and J lost 2 bases; unmatched junction nucleotides: 3. The chain's CDR3 is CASSSERGAYEQYF. DNA for the CDR3: TGTGCCAGCAGCTCAGAGCGGGGGGCCTACGAGCAGTACTTC.

DNA of the CDR3: TGTGCCAGCAGTTACTCGTCCGGGAGCGATAGAGAGACCCAGTACTTC. Translated, it gives CASSYSSGSDRETQYF. The chain has TRBV6-6 and TRBJ2-5; D possibly corresponds to TRBD2 (6 bases). Trimming removed 0 bases at V and 4 bases at J, with 15 bases between. This CDR3 comprises 16 residues. Germline CDR1 MNHNY, CDR2 SVGAGI (reference sequence).

The chain employs TRBV24-1 and TRBJ2-2; possibly TRBD2 for D (5 bases). This CDR3 contains 15 residues. CDR1 is KGHDR and CDR2 is SFDVKD in the germline V gene. The V and J ends lost 6 bases and 3 bases respectively, with 13 bases between them. The chain's CDR3 is CATSPADSYTGELFF. Written as DNA, the CDR3 is TGTGCCACCAGTCCGGCGGACTCCTACACCGGGGAGCTGTTTTTT.

The genes are TRBV18 and TRBJ1-2; D remains unclear. The germline V gene encodes CDR1 KGHSH and CDR2 LQKENI. The V end lost 0 bases, the J end lost 8 bases, and 19 bases lay between the germline ends. The CDR3 totals 16 residues. DNA of the CDR3: TGTGCCAGCTCACCACCGACCGGCAGCCAAGGAGCCGGCTACACCTTC. Encoded protein: CASSPPTGSQGAGYTF.

This clone showed up just once. The rearrangement joins TRBV2 to TRBJ2-7; 7 bases agree with TRBD1. Germline CDR1 is SNHLY and CDR2 is FYNNEI. The J segment lost 2 bases and the V segment lost 10 bases, leaving 11 bases of the junction unmatched. The CDR3 runs to 14 residues. The DNA for the CDR3 is TGTGCCACCGGACAGGCCCAAGGCCCCTACGAGCAGTACTTC. Translation: CATGQAQGPYEQYF.

V and J are TRBV11-2 and TRBJ2-7; D gene ambiguous. V was clipped by 3 bases and J by 4 bases, with 10 bases between them. The germline gives CDR1 SGHAT, CDR2 FQNNGV. The CDR3 covers 13 residues. The CDR3: CASSFTLNYEQYF. In DNA, the CDR3 is TGTGCCAGCAGCTTTACATTGAATTACGAGCAGTACTTC.

V gene TRBV7-2 combines with J gene TRBJ2-1; 7 bases match TRBD2. This CDR3 is 16 amino acids long. The V gene end was trimmed by 4 bases and the J gene end by 2 bases; junction bases not matched to a gene: 8. The germline CDR1 and CDR2 sequences are SGHTA and FQGNSA. The CDR3 is CASSSILAATYNEQFF. In DNA, the CDR3 is TGTGCCAGCAGCTCAATCCTAGCGGCGACCTACAATGAGCAGTTCTTC.

This clone has a single count. The chain uses TRBV19 and TRBJ2-1; 14 bases fit TRBD2. The CDR3 loop spans 17 amino acids. V was pared by 4 bases and J by 5 bases, with 7 bases of the junction left unmatched. Germline CDR1 reads LNHDA; CDR2 reads SQIVND (reference sequence). The DNA of the CDR3 is TGTGCCAGTAGTAGCCGACTAGCGGGAGGGGTCGACAATGAGCAGTTCTTC. This sequence encodes CASSSRLAGGVDNEQFF.

The V gene is TRBV7-9, the J gene TRBJ1-2; D possibly corresponds to TRBD1 (5 bases). Trimming pared 3 bases from V and 8 bases from J, leaving 19 bases between. The CDR3 runs to 15 residues. Per germline, CDR1 SEHNR and CDR2 FQNEAQ (reference sequence). The CDR3 spells CASSLDPHPTGGYTF. As DNA, the CDR3 is TGTGCCAGCAGCTTGGATCCGCATCCCACAGGCGGCTACACCTTC.

There are a few counts of this clone. This chain connects TRBV16 to TRBJ2-2, with D possibly matching TRBD1 (5 bases). The length of the CDR3 is 15 residues. Germline loops: CDR1 KGHSY, CDR2 FQNENV. V shed 5 bases and J shed 6 bases, with 16 bases lying between them. The CDR3 nucleotides are TGTGCCAGCAGCTCCAATGCAGGGTCTGCCGGGGAGCTGTTTTTT. Amino acid sequence: CASSSNAGSAGELFF. The entire variable domain, with the rest obtained from reference TRBV16 and TRBJ2-2, is as follows: GEEVAQTPKHLVRGEGQKAKLYCAPIKGHSYVFWYQQVLKNEFKFLISFQNENVFDETGMPKERFSAKCLPNSPCSLEIQATKLEDSAVYFCASSSNAGSAGELFFGEGSRLTVL.

The V call is TRBV29-1, the J call TRBJ2-7; TRBD1 matches 9 bases. The CDR3 spans 17 residues. The J segment lost 3 bases and the V segment lost 4 bases, leaving 16 bases of the junction unmatched. The germline CDR1 and CDR2 sequences are SQVTM and ANQGSEA. The CDR3 loop reads CSVGGIPRDRVDYEQYF. CDR3 DNA sequence: TGCAGCGTTGGGGGCATCCCCCGGGACAGGGTGGACTACGAGCAGTACTTC.

The rearrangement uses TRBV30 and TRBJ2-7; tentative D call: TRBD2 (5 bases). Trimming stripped 3 bases from V and 4 bases from J, with 10 bases between. The germline V gene encodes CDR1 GTSNPN and CDR2 SVGIG (reference sequence). CDR3 length equals 12 residues. The CDR3, as DNA: TGTGCCTGGAGCCCTAGCAGTTACGAGCAGTACTTC. This gives the protein CAWSPSSYEQYF.

The chain joins TRBV12-5 to TRBJ1-1; D not certain. The germline V and J ends were trimmed by 7 bases and 2 bases, with 11 bases remaining between them. This CDR3 has 13 amino acids. In germline, CDR1 is LGHNT, CDR2 FRNRAP. In nucleotides, the CDR3 is TGTGCTAGTGAACTGGGCGATAACACTGAAGCTTTCTTT. This encodes CASELGDNTEAFF.

The rearrangement uses TRBV19 and TRBJ2-7; 7 nucleotides match TRBD1. Trimming took 5 bases from V and 2 from J; bases not matched to a gene: 12. The CDR3 is 16 residues long. CDR1 is LNHDA and CDR2 is SQIVND in the germline V gene (reference sequence). CDR3 sequence (DNA): TGTGCCAGTAGTGCCACGTGGGACAGCCGAGCCTACGAGCAGTACTTC. Encoded protein: CASSATWDSRAYEQYF.